The rows below give T cell receptor beta chains drawn from one sample of a study of cytomegalovirus exposure and HLA in healthy donors. TCRdb's table, derived via immunoSEQ multiplex PCR, lists solely in-frame clones and lacks some. The top ten clones hold around 2% of a sample with about 160,000 clones, less than 90% of them seen once. The sample was PBMCs. The receptors come from a man aged 18 to 29 in good health and CMV-seronegative. Each CDR3 is given with its conserved first and last residue.

v_gene	j_gene	CDR3aa
TRBV13	TRBJ2-7	CASSLGRLAGLYEQYF
TRBV4-3	TRBJ2-1	CASSHFGTSKNEQFF
TRBV7-2	TRBJ1-6	CASSEGQGTSPLHF
TRBV5-6	TRBJ2-2	CASSAGLAVNTGELFF
TRBV28	TRBJ2-2	CASSSGYTGELFF
TRBV5-4	TRBJ2-3	CASGPGQGFTDTQYF
TRBV4-2	TRBJ2-1	CASSQEGGIGNEQFF
TRBV9	TRBJ2-1	CASSPDPGGSSYNEQFF
TRBV9	TRBJ1-1	CASSVEQVNGEAFF
TRBV28	TRBJ2-5	CASSRGLAGWQTQYF
TRBV10-3	TRBJ2-7	CAISESLAGESEQYF
TRBV6-5	TRBJ1-4	CASTTGGSEKLFF
TRBV5-4	TRBJ2-2	CASSPQGWEGSPGELFF
TRBV7-9	TRBJ2-5	CASSPSVQGAGETQYF
TRBV7-3	TRBJ2-2	CASRRDSANTGELFF
TRBV20-1	TRBJ2-1	CSAKALYEQFF
TRBV15	TRBJ2-1	CATSRGKGENEQFF
TRBV6-6	TRBJ2-2	CASSLLSGELFF
TRBV5-8	TRBJ2-7	CASSSPLGSVNSYEQYF
TRBV29-1	TRBJ2-7	CSVEGTGNYEQYF
TRBV6-5	TRBJ2-1	CASSQRGGDYNEQFF
TRBV7-6	TRBJ1-1	CASSLATGDTEAFF
TRBV6-6	TRBJ1-5	CASVQQDSNQPQHF
TRBV27	TRBJ2-3	CASKAFGSGGSTDTQYF
TRBV5-5	TRBJ2-7	CASSLQTYEQYF
TRBV5-1	TRBJ2-7	CASSPTQGTPYEQYF
TRBV6-5	TRBJ1-1	CASSPSGSNTEAFF
TRBV11-3	TRBJ2-1	CASSLGGTGGNEQFF
TRBV6-4	TRBJ2-2	CASSDSSDTGELFF
TRBV6-5	TRBJ1-5	CASSSTGEQYQPQHF
TRBV15	TRBJ1-5	CATSRDPGQIHQPQHF
TRBV5-1	TRBJ2-1	CASSSGTSGYNEQFF
TRBV7-3	TRBJ1-1	CASSRGGNTEAFF
TRBV19	TRBJ1-1	CASSIARAHTEAFF
TRBV9	TRBJ2-2	CASSVAQGSITGELFF
TRBV7-9	TRBJ1-6	CASSFRRDSNSPLHF
TRBV28	TRBJ1-6	CASSTWTGSSPLHF
TRBV7-9	TRBJ2-5	CASRGGGGETQYF
TRBV28	TRBJ2-2	CASSLAVGLNTGELFF
TRBV5-4	TRBJ1-4	CASSLDLGLEKLFF
TRBV6-6	TRBJ1-4	CASSYSRDYNEKLFF